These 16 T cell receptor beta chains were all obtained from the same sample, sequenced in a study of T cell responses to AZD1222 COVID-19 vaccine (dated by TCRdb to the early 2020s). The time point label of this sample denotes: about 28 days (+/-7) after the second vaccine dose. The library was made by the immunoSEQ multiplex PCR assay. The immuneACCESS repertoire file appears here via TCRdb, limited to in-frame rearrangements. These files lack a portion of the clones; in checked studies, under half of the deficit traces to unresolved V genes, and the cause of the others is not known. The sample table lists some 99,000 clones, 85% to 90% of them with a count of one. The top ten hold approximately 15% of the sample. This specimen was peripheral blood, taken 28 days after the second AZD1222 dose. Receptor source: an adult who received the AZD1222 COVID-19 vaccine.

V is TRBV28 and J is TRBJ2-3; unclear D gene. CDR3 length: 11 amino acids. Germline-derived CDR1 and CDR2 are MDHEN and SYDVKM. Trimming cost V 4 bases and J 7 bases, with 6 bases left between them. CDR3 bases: TGTGCCAGCAGTTCAAGGTATACGCAGTATTTT. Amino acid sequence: CASSSRYTQYF.

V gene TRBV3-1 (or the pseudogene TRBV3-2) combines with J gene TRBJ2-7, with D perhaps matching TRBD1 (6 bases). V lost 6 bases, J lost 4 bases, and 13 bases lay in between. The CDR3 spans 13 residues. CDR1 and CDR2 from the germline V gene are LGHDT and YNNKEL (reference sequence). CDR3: CASSRTETYEQYF. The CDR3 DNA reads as TGTGCCAGCAGTCGGACAGAAACTTACGAGCAGTACTTC.

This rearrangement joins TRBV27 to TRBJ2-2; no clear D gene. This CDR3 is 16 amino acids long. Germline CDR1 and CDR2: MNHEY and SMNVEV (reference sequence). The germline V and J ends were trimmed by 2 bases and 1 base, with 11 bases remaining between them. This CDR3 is CASSLNGGRNTGELFF. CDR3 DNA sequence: TGTGCCAGCAGTTTAAATGGCGGACGGAACACCGGGGAGCTGTTTTTT.

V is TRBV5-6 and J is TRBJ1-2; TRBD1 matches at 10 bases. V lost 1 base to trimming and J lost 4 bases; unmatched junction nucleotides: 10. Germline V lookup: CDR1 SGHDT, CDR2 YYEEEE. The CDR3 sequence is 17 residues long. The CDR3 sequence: CASSLQGQGDTPYGYTF. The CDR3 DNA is TGTGCCAGCAGCTTGCAAGGACAGGGGGATACACCCTATGGCTACACCTTC.

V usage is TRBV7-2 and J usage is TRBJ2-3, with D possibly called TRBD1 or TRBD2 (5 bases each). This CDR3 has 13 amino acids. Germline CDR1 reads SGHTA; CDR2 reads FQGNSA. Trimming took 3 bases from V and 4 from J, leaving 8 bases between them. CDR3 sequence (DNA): TGTGCCAGCAGCTTCGGGGCGGCAGATACGCAGTATTTT. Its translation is CASSFGAADTQYF. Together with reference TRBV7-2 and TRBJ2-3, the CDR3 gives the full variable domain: GAGVSQSPSNKVTEKGKDVELRCDPISGHTALYWYRQSLGQGLEFLIYFQGNSAPDKSGLPSDRFSAERTGGSVSTLTIQRTQQEDSAVYLCASSFGAADTQYFGPGTRLTVL.

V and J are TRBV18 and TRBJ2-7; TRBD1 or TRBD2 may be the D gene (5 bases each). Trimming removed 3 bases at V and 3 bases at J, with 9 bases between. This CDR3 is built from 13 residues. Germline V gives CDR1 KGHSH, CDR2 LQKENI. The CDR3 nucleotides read TGTGCCAGCTCACCCGGGGCGGACTACGAGCAGTACTTC. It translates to CASSPGADYEQYF.

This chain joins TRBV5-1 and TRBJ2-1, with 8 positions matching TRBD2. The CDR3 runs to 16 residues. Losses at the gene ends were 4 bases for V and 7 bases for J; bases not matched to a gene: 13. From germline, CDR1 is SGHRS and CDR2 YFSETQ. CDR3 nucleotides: TGCGCCAGCAGCCCCCGGACTAGCCAATTGGTAAATGAGCAGTTCTTC. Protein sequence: CASSPRTSQLVNEQFF.

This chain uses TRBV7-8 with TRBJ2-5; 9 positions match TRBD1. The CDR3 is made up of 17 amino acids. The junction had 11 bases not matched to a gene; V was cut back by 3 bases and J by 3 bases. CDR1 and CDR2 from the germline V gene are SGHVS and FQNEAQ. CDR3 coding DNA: TGTGCCAGCAGCTTTGTAGACCACAGGGGGCAGGAAGAGACCCAGTACTTC. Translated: CASSFVDHRGQEETQYF.

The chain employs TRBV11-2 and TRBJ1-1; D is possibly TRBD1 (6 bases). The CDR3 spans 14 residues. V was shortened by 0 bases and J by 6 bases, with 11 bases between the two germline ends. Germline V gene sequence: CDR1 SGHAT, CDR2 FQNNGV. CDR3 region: CASSLETRGSEAFF. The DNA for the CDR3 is TGTGCCAGCAGCTTAGAGACCAGGGGCTCTGAAGCTTTCTTT.

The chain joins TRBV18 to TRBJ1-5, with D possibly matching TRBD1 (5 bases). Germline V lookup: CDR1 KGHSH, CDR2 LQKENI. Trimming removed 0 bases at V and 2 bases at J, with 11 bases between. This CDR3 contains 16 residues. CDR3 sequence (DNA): TGTGCCAGCTCACCACCCGGGGGTTTAGGCAATCAGCCCCAGCATTTT. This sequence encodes CASSPPGGLGNQPQHF.

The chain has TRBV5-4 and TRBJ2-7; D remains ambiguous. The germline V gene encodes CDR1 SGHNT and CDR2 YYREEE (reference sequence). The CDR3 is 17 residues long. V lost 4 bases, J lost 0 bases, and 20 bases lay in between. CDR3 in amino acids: CASSGPGGSSRSYEQYF. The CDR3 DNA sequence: TGTGCCAGCAGCGGACCTGGTGGTAGCAGTCGCTCCTACGAGCAGTACTTC.

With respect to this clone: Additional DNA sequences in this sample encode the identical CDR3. The CDR3 spells CASSLGPGGETQYF. Here the CDR3 DNA reads TGTGCCAGCAGCTTAGGGCCAGGGGGGGAGACCCAGTACTTC. The gene calls are TRBV11-2 and TRBJ2-5; TRBD1 might be the D (7 bases). The CDR3 loop spans 14 amino acids. V was shortened by 1 base and J by 5 bases, with 11 bases between the two germline ends. Looked up from germline, CDR1 is SGHAT and CDR2 is FQNNGV.

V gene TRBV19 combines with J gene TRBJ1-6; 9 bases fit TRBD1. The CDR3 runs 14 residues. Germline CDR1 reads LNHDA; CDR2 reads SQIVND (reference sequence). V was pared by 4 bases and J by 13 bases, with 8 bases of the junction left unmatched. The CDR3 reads CASSTRDRESPLHF. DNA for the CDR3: TGTGCCAGTAGTACCCGGGACAGGGAGTCGCCCCTCCACTTT.

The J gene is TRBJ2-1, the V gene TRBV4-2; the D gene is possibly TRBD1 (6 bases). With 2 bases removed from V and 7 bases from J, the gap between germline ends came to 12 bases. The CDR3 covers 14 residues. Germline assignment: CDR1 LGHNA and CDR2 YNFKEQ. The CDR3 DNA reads TGTGCCAGCAGCCAATTGGGGGCGGTAAATGAGCAGTTCTTC. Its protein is CASSQLGAVNEQFF.

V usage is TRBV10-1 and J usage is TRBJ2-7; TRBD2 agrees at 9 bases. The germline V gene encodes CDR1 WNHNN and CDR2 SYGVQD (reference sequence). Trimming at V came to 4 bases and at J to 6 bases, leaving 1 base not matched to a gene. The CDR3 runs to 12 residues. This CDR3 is CASSASGIEQYF. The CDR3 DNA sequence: TGCGCCAGCAGTGCTAGCGGGATCGAGCAGTACTTC.

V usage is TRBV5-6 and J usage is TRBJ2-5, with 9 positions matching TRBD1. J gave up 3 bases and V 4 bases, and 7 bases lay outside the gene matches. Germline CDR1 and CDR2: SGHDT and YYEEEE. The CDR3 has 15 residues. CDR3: CASSTPGQGEETQYF. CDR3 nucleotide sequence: TGTGCCAGCAGCACCCCGGGACAGGGAGAAGAGACCCAGTACTTC.